This note documents a single TCR beta chain sequence. Irradiated, violet-dye-labeled stimulator cells, 200,000 in number, were plated with 200,000 CFSE-labeled responder cells. This sample was taken from a study of graft-versus-host responses after intestinal transplantation. Study-level information: Among the recipients, all got anti-thymocyte globulin induction and then tacrolimus and steroids for around three years.

From germline, CDR1 is SGHRS and CDR2 YFSETQ. Trimming stripped 5 bases from V and 3 bases from J, with 21 bases between. The CDR3 has 16 residues. Libraries were prepared by immunoSEQ multiplex PCR; TCRdb keeps only in-frame clonotypes and omits some of them. The sample lists approximately 15,000 clones; about 30% were seen once. The sample consisted of alloreactive CD8+ T cells from a mixed lymphocyte reaction culture, taken before intestinal transplant. Subset denoted: CFSE-low proliferating T cells sorted from roughly six-day pre-transplant mixed lymphocyte reaction (GvH or HvG direction). The chain joins TRBV5-1 to TRBJ2-7; weak D call: TRBD2 (5 bases). The sequence was collected from a human patient who received an intestinal transplant. The CDR3 region is CASRPSSRVPYYEQYF. In DNA form, the CDR3 reads TGCGCCAGCAGGCCTTCTTCGAGGGTCCCGTACTACGAGCAGTACTTC.